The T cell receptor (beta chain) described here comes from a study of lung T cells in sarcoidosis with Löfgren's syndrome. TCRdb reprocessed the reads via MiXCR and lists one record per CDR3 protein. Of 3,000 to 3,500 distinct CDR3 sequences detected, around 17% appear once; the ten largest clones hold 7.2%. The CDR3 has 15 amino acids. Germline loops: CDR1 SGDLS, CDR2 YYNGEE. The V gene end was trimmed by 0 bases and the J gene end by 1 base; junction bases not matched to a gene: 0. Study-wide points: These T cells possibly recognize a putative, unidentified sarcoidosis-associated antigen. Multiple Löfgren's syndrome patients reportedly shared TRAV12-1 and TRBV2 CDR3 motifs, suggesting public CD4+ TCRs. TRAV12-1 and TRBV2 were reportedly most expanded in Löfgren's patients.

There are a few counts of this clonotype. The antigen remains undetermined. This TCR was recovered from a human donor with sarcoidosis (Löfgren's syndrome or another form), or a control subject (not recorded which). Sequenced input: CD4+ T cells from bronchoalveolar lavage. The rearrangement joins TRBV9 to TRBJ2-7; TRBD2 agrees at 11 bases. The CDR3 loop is CASSVGLAGSYEQYF. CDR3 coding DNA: TGTGCCAGCAGCGTAGGACTAGCGGGGTCCTACGAGCAGTACTTC. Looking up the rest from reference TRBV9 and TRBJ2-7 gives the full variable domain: DSGVTQTPKHLITATGQRVTLRCSPRSGDLSVYWYQQSLDQGLQFLIQYYNGEERAKGNILERFSAQQFPDLHSELNLSSLELGDSALYFCASSVGLAGSYEQYFGPGTRLTVT.